The present entry profiles one T cell receptor (beta chain) with its context. What it recognizes is unknown. Cells designated naive CD8 were CD45RO-negative and were positively selected for CCR7, with terminally differentiated effector memory CD45RA+ cells excluded. This entry comes from a study of shared clonotypes between healthy human individuals. For the study at large: Researchers assigned three CD4 naive, three CD4 memory, two CD8 naive and one CD8 memory plate to each donor. Study-wide points: It was the few donors that limited the genetic and exposure-history diversity represented. A few donors had around 5% of their naive CD4 clonotypes in common.

This CDR3 has 16 residues. Losses at the gene ends were 0 bases for V and 1 base for J; bases not matched to a gene: 1. In germline, CDR1 is MRHNA, CDR2 SNTAGT. Each sorted subset replicate got 200 ng genomic DNA, 30,000 or so genomes. Clones were sequenced by immunoSEQ multiplex PCR, and TCRdb holds only the in-frame ones, with some missing. The sample shows some 800,000 clones, around 92% of them seen only once. This TCR derives from a man aged 25 to 40 in good health. The genes are TRBV6-4 and TRBJ2-2, with 8 bases identical to TRBD2. The sample taken for sequencing was naive CD8+ T cells sorted from blood. The CDR3 DNA is TGTGCCAGCAGTGACTCACTAGCGGAGAACACCGGGGAGCTGTTTTTT. Protein sequence: CASSDSLAENTGELFF.